The 17 T cell receptor beta chains below all came from one sample that was sequenced in a study of neurological immune-mediated disorders. TCRdb reanalysed the 5' RACE reads using MiXCR and keeps one entry per CDR3 protein. The repertoire has some 41,000 distinct CDR3 sequences, about 2.5% of them found once; the top ten carry around 12%. Sequencing was performed on PBMCs. The source is a man aged 30 to 39 with multiple sclerosis.

This clonotype was observed a few times. The rearrangement uses TRBV25-1 and TRBJ2-2; 8 bases match TRBD2. The CDR3 runs to 15 residues. The V and J ends lost 7 bases and 4 bases, in that order; junction bases with no gene match: 8. Germline V CDR1 and CDR2: MGHDK, SYGVNS. In DNA, the CDR3 is TGTGCCAGCACCGACGGGGGGGCCCGCACCGGGGAGCTGTTTTTT. It codes for CASTDGGARTGELFF.

This clonotype was seen repeatedly, ten times or more. The chain employs TRBV7-9 and TRBJ2-3; 10 positions agree with TRBD2. Germline lookup yields CDR1 SEHNR and CDR2 FQNEAQ (reference sequence). This CDR3 has 15 residues. The trim removed 0 bases at V and 3 bases at J, leaving 0 bases unmatched. The DNA of the CDR3 is TGTGCCAGCAGCTTAGCTAGCGGGGGGACAGATACGCAGTATTTT. Protein product: CASSLASGGTDTQYF.

This clonotype was seen many times. The CDR3 loop is CSATIYQEWAYEQYF. The CDR3 nucleotides are TGCAGTGCTACCATCTACCAGGAGTGGGCTTACGAGCAGTACTTC. The rearrangement links TRBV20-1 to TRBJ2-7; no clear D gene. V was shortened by 4 bases and J by 4 bases, with 20 bases between the two germline ends. CDR3 length: 15 residues. CDR1 is DFQATT, CDR2 SNEGSKA, per germline (reference sequence).

At least ten counts were recorded for this clonotype. A read error may account for a junction end that differs from germline. The chain links TRBV12-5 to TRBJ1-6; D remains unclear. From germline, CDR1 is LGHNT and CDR2 FRNRAP. This CDR3 is 13 amino acids long. The CDR3 nucleotides are TGTGCTAGTGCTTTGGAGCCCAGGACACCCCTCCACTTT. It encodes CASALEPRTPLHF.

This clonotype was counted ten times or more. The CDR3 loop reads CASSSGTPETQYF. The CDR3 nucleotides are TGTGCCAGCAGCAGTGGGACACCCGAGACCCAGTACTTC. This chain links TRBV7-6 with TRBJ2-5, with D possibly TRBD1 on 6 matching bases. The CDR3 extends over 13 amino acids. Trimming pared 5 bases from V and 5 bases from J, leaving 12 bases between. Per germline, CDR1 SGHVS and CDR2 FNYEAQ.

This clonotype was seen repeatedly, ten times or more. The V call is TRBV20-1, the J call TRBJ1-1, with TRBD1 matching 7 bases. This CDR3 contains 13 residues. CDR1 and CDR2 (germline): DFQATT, SNEGSKA (reference sequence). Trimming cost V 6 bases and J 5 bases; bases outside gene matches: 9. The CDR3 here is CSAPDRVETEAFF. In DNA form, the CDR3 reads TGCAGTGCACCCGACAGGGTTGAGACTGAAGCTTTCTTT.

This clonotype was recorded at least ten times. The genes are TRBV11-2 and TRBJ1-2; D call uncertain. The CDR3 sequence is 16 residues long. The germline CDR1 and CDR2 sequences are SGHAT and FQNNGV. Trimming stripped 6 bases from V and 2 bases from J, with 19 bases between. DNA of the CDR3: TGTGCCAGCAGTTCTAATACTATGTACCCGAACTATGGCTACACCTTC. It specifies CASSSNTMYPNYGYTF.

This clonotype was seen many times. This chain's CDR3 is CASSFRGRTDEQFF. CDR3 sequence (DNA): TGTGCCAGCAGTTTTCGGGGGAGGACTGATGAGCAGTTCTTC. This rearrangement joins TRBV12-3 or TRBV12-4 to TRBJ2-1, with D tentatively TRBD2 (6 bases). The CDR3 extends over 14 amino acids. Trimming cost V 3 bases and J 8 bases, with 14 bases left between them.

Ten or more counts support this clonotype. The chain carries TRBV2 and TRBJ1-2; D not resolved. Germline V gene data show CDR1 as SNHLY and CDR2 as FYNNEI. CDR3 size: 14 residues. Trimming left V 4 bases short and J 4 bases short, with 13 bases between. The CDR3 is CASSVSRETYGYTF. In nucleotides, the CDR3 is TGTGCCAGCAGTGTCTCGCGCGAGACCTATGGCTACACCTTC.

This clonotype has a count of ten or more. This chain uses TRBV20-1 with TRBJ2-1, with D perhaps TRBD2 (5 bases). Germline V gives CDR1 DFQATT, CDR2 SNEGSKA (reference sequence). This CDR3 comprises 14 residues. V lost 0 bases and J 9 bases, leaving 15 bases between the germline ends. CDR3 bases: TGCAGTGCTAGAGATCCCCGGGGTCGGGGTGAGCAGTTCTTC. It yields the protein CSARDPRGRGEQFF.

This clonotype was detected many times. The chain has TRBV5-1 and TRBJ2-1, with unresolved D. From germline, CDR1 is SGHRS and CDR2 YFSETQ. Trimming stripped 2 bases from V and 0 bases from J, with 9 bases between. The CDR3 runs 15 residues. The CDR3 is CASSFDWSSYNEQFF. CDR3 coding DNA: TGCGCCAGCAGCTTTGACTGGTCCTCCTACAATGAGCAGTTCTTC.

This clonotype was picked up a small number of times. The chain carries TRBV7-8 and TRBJ1-5; 8 positions match TRBD1. J was trimmed by 6 bases and V by 5 bases; bases with no gene match: 3. The V gene's germline CDR1 is SGHVS and CDR2 FQNEAQ. The CDR3 length is 13 residues. CDR3 protein: CASSHDRGQPQHF. In DNA form, the CDR3 reads TGTGCCAGCAGCCATGACAGGGGTCAGCCCCAGCATTTT. Supplemented by reference TRBV7-8 and TRBJ1-5, the full variable domain reads GAGVSQSPRYKVAKRGQDVALRCDPISGHVSLFWYQQALGQGPEFLTYFQNEAQLDKSGLPSDRFFAERPEGSVSTLKIQRTQQEDSAVYLCASSHDRGQPQHFGDGTRLSIL.

Many counts were recorded for this clonotype. V usage is TRBV6-5 and J usage is TRBJ2-1; D may be TRBD1 (5 bases). This CDR3 spans 12 amino acids. Germline values: CDR1 MNHEY, CDR2 SVGAGI. Trimming shortened V by 6 bases and J by 7 bases, and 10 bases separated the two germline ends. The CDR3 DNA is TGTGCCAGCAGGGGGCCAGGGAATGAGCAGTTCTTC. Its translation: CASRGPGNEQFF.

This clonotype was found many times. V usage is TRBV7-8 and J usage is TRBJ2-4, with D perhaps assigned TRBD1 or TRBD2 (5 bases each). Trimming removed 9 bases at V and 0 bases at J, with 15 bases between. Per germline, CDR1 SGHVS and CDR2 FQNEAQ. There are 15 residues in the CDR3. CDR3 nucleotides: TGTGCCAGTGGGGTGGTGGGGGTAGCCAAAAACATTCAGTACTTC. Protein: CASGVVGVAKNIQYF.

This clonotype has ten or more counts. The CDR3: CASRSGSNQPQHF. Here the CDR3 DNA reads TGTGCCAGCAGGTCAGGGAGCAATCAGCCCCAGCATTTT. V and J are TRBV6-6 and TRBJ1-5, with D tentatively TRBD1 (5 bases). The CDR3 has 13 residues. Germline CDR1 MNHNY, CDR2 SVGAGI (reference sequence). The V and J ends lost 6 bases and 1 base respectively, with 7 bases between them.

This clonotype was observed many times. The chain employs TRBV5-1 and TRBJ2-7, with 7 nucleotides matching TRBD1. The ends lost 4 bases at V and 0 bases at J; junction bases unmatched: 10. This CDR3 has 16 amino acids. CDR1 SGHRS and CDR2 YFSETQ come from the germline V gene. The CDR3 reads CASSTGIGQVSYEQYF. CDR3 coding DNA: TGCGCCAGCAGCACGGGTATTGGACAGGTCTCCTACGAGCAGTACTTC.

This clonotype was observed a handful of times. This may come from a read error, since a much larger clone is one base off. The rearrangement joins TRBV20-1 to TRBJ2-5; D is ambiguous. The CDR3 is made up of 15 amino acids. The germline V and J ends were trimmed by 0 bases and 2 bases, with 13 bases remaining between them. Per the germline V gene, CDR1 is DFQATT and CDR2 is SNEGSKA (reference sequence). As DNA, the CDR3 is TGCAGTGCTAGAGATCAAAGGGTTCCGCAAGAGACCCAGTACTTC. Amino acids: CSARDQRVPQETQYF.